This entry lists 18 T cell receptor beta chains sequenced from one sample in a study of OX40 agonist ivuxolimab in advanced cancers. This table comes from immunoSEQ multiplex PCR, and its TCRdb copy is limited to in-frame clones, with some not included. Of fewer than 200,000 clones detected, 94% appear once; the ten largest clones hold 0.31%. The sample here was CD4+ or CD8+ T cells sorted from blood, taken in a trial of the OX40 agonist ivuxolimab. The receptors come from an adult with an advanced solid tumor such as melanoma, head and neck, liver or kidney cancer.

The chain has TRBV7-9 and TRBJ2-2; no reliable D call. Germline assignment: CDR1 SEHNR and CDR2 FQNEAQ (reference sequence). The CDR3 has 13 amino acids. Trimming removed 4 bases from V and 0 bases from J, with 3 bases in between. The CDR3 is CASSSANTGELFF. In nucleotides, the CDR3 is TGTGCCAGCAGCTCAGCGAACACCGGGGAGCTGTTTTTT.

The chain couples TRBV7-2 to TRBJ1-2; 7 bases match TRBD1. The CDR3 covers 17 residues. V lost 5 bases, J lost 1 base, and 13 bases stayed unmatched. Germline V CDR1 and CDR2: SGHTA, FQGNSA. This CDR3 is CASSPPTGLRGNYGYTF. DNA of the CDR3: TGTGCCAGCAGCCCCCCGACAGGGCTCCGGGGTAACTATGGCTACACCTTC.

The chain carries TRBV6-5 and TRBJ2-2; D may be TRBD2 (7 bases). Per the germline V gene, CDR1 is MNHEY and CDR2 is SVGAGI. The V gene lost 5 bases and the J gene lost 7 bases, with 17 bases spanning the gap. There are 15 residues in the CDR3. CDR3 DNA sequence: TGTGCCAGCAGTCCCCGGGGGGCGGAGATCGGGGAGCTGTTTTTT. Translation: CASSPRGAEIGELFF.

The rearrangement uses TRBV5-4 and TRBJ2-5; 9 bases fit TRBD1. Germline V gene data show CDR1 as SGHNT and CDR2 as YYREEE (reference sequence). This CDR3 is 13 amino acids long. Trimming removed 3 bases from V and 5 bases from J; junction bases left unmatched: 2. The CDR3: CASSWDREETQYF. The CDR3 DNA follows: TGTGCCAGCAGCTGGGACAGGGAGGAGACCCAGTACTTC.

The chain joins TRBV11-2 to TRBJ2-2; the match to TRBD1 covers 7 bases. With 5 bases clipped from V and 7 bases from J, the junction kept 7 bases outside the gene matches. The CDR3 covers 14 residues. Germline V gene lookup returns CDR1 SGHAT and CDR2 FQNNGV. The CDR3 here is CASSRLQGSGELFF. CDR3 DNA: TGTGCCAGCAGCCGACTACAGGGGAGCGGGGAGCTGTTTTTT. Combining the CDR3 with reference TRBV11-2 and TRBJ2-2 gives the whole variable domain EAGVAQSPRYKIIEKRQSVAFWCNPISGHATLYWYQQILGQGPKLLIQFQNNGVVDDSQLPKDRFSAERLKGVDSTLKIQPAKLEDSAVYLCASSRLQGSGELFFGEGSRLTVL.

This clone was observed a handful of times. The chain links TRBV28 to TRBJ1-5, with D uncertain. This CDR3 comprises 15 residues. CDR1 and CDR2 (germline): MDHEN, SYDVKM. V lost 5 bases and J lost 4, with 15 bases in between. The CDR3 bases are TGTGCCAGCAGTGGATTGACGGGAAAAAATCAGCCCCAGCATTTT. Protein: CASSGLTGKNQPQHF.

The chain is built from TRBV29-1 and TRBJ2-5; D not resolved. The CDR3 totals 13 residues. V was pared by 4 bases and J by 1 base, with 10 bases between. Looked up from germline, CDR1 is SQVTM and CDR2 is ANQGSEA. The CDR3 DNA follows: TGCAGCGTTGTCATTCCAGGCCAAGAGACCCAGTACTTC. It translates to CSVVIPGQETQYF.

The chain has TRBV4-1 and TRBJ1-5; TRBD1 is a possible D gene (5 bases). V dropped 0 bases and J dropped 3 bases, with 12 bases sitting between them. The CDR3 consists of 16 residues. Germline CDR1 reads MGHRA; CDR2 reads YSYEKL. Here the CDR3 reads CASSQDSDSLNQPQHF. The CDR3 nucleotides are TGCGCCAGCAGCCAAGATTCCGACAGCCTCAATCAGCCCCAGCATTTT.

The rearrangement links TRBV2 to TRBJ1-5; 8 bases align to TRBD1. The J segment lost 9 bases and the V segment lost 6 bases, leaving 13 bases of the junction unmatched. From germline, CDR1 is SNHLY and CDR2 FYNNEI. The CDR3 has 15 amino acids. As DNA, the CDR3 is TGTGCCAGCAGCCGGACAGGGACCCAAATAGGGCCCCAGCATTTT. Protein sequence: CASSRTGTQIGPQHF. The full variable domain, with the rest looked up from reference TRBV2 and TRBJ1-5, is EPEVTQTPSHQVTQMGQEVILRCVPISNHLYFYWYRQILGQKVEFLVSFYNNEISEKSEIFDDQFSVERPDGSNFTLKIRSTKLEDSAMYFCASSRTGTQIGPQHFGDGTRLSIL.

The V and J genes are TRBV25-1 and TRBJ2-7; D unclear. CDR3 length: 16 residues. The V end lost 4 bases, the J end lost 3 bases, and 19 bases lay between the germline ends. CDR1 MGHDK and CDR2 SYGVNS come from the germline V gene. CDR3: CASSGPVAEKHYEQYF. The CDR3 nucleotides read TGTGCCAGCAGTGGGCCGGTGGCAGAAAAGCACTACGAGCAGTACTTC.

Remarks on this clone: This sample also contains other DNA sequences that code for the same CDR3. The rearrangement joins TRBV18 to TRBJ1-1, with D tentatively TRBD1 (5 bases). Germline CDR1 is KGHSH and CDR2 is LQKENI. V was shortened by 4 bases and J by 1 base, with 7 bases between the two germline ends. CDR3 size: 13 residues. The CDR3 here is CASSRGENTEAFF. CDR3 nucleotide sequence: TGTGCCAGCTCACGGGGGGAGAACACTGAAGCTTTCTTT. The full variable domain, completed using reference TRBV18 and TRBJ1-1, is NAGVMQNPRHLVRRRGQEARLRCSPMKGHSHVYWYRQLPEEGLKFMVYLQKENIIDESGMPKERFSAEFPKEGPSILRIQQVVRGDSAAYFCASSRGENTEAFFGQGTRLTVV.

This chain uses TRBV7-2 with TRBJ2-5; unclear D gene. Trimming left V 4 bases short and J 5 bases short, with 11 bases between. This CDR3 is 13 amino acids long. Germline-derived CDR1 and CDR2 are SGHTA and FQGNSA. CDR3 loop: CASSSQTPETQYF. The CDR3 nucleotides read TGTGCCAGCAGCTCCCAGACACCCGAGACCCAGTACTTC.

This chain uses TRBV6-1 with TRBJ2-2, with unresolved D. The CDR3 runs 14 residues. V gave up 8 bases and J gave up 0 bases, with 10 bases separating them. Germline V gene sequence: CDR1 MNHNS, CDR2 SASEGT. This chain's CDR3 is CASRTETNTGELFF. The CDR3 DNA follows: TGTGCCAGCCGTACAGAGACGAACACCGGGGAGCTGTTTTTT.

The gene calls are TRBV7-2 and TRBJ1-4, with D hard to call. The CDR3 contains 15 residues. Looked up from germline, CDR1 is SGHTA and CDR2 is FQGNSA. Trimming shortened V by 3 bases and J by 4 bases, and 12 bases separated the two germline ends. CDR3 protein: CASSLRARVNEKLFF. CDR3 nucleotides: TGTGCCAGCAGCTTGCGCGCTAGGGTTAATGAAAAACTGTTTTTT. Combining the CDR3 with reference TRBV7-2 and TRBJ1-4 gives the whole variable domain GAGVSQSPSNKVTEKGKDVELRCDPISGHTALYWYRQSLGQGLEFLIYFQGNSAPDKSGLPSDRFSAERTGGSVSTLTIQRTQQEDSAVYLCASSLRARVNEKLFFGSGTQLSVL.

This clone has only one observation. V usage is TRBV11-2 and J usage is TRBJ1-4; the match to TRBD1 covers 8 bases. This CDR3 spans 15 amino acids. CDR1 is SGHAT and CDR2 is FQNNGV in the germline V gene. The ends lost 0 bases at V and 8 bases at J; junction bases unmatched: 5. The CDR3 region has the DNA TGTGCCAGCAGCTTAGATCAGGGGGCTGGGGAAAAACTGTTTTTT. Amino acid sequence: CASSLDQGAGEKLFF. Full variable domain (missing parts from reference TRBV11-2 and TRBJ1-4): EAGVAQSPRYKIIEKRQSVAFWCNPISGHATLYWYQQILGQGPKLLIQFQNNGVVDDSQLPKDRFSAERLKGVDSTLKIQPAKLEDSAVYLCASSLDQGAGEKLFFGSGTQLSVL.

The rearrangement links TRBV5-6 to TRBJ1-3, with TRBD1 as a possible D gene (6 bases). The germline V gene encodes CDR1 SGHDT and CDR2 YYEEEE. This CDR3 region has 14 residues. V was clipped by 4 bases and J by 1 base, with 9 bases between them. The CDR3 DNA sequence: TGTGCCAGCAGCCTTCAGGGGTCTGGAAACACCATATATTTT. Its translation is CASSLQGSGNTIYF. The full variable domain, in which reference TRBV5-6 and TRBJ1-3 provide the parts outside the CDR3, is DAGVTQSPTHLIKTRGQQVTLRCSPKSGHDTVSWYQQALGQGPQFIFQYYEEEERQRGNFPDRFSGHQFPNYSSELNVNALLLGDSALYLCASSLQGSGNTIYFGEGSWLTVV.

The chain's CDR3 is CASSLQSLKNTEAFF. The CDR3 coding sequence is TGTGCCAGCAGCCTACAGAGCTTAAAGAACACTGAAGCTTTCTTT. V usage is TRBV14 and J usage is TRBJ1-1; D uncertain. The germline V gene encodes CDR1 SGHDN and CDR2 FVKESK. V was cut by 4 bases and J by 1 base, with 13 bases left in between. This CDR3 comprises 15 residues.

V usage is TRBV7-3 and J usage is TRBJ2-3; TRBD2 agrees at 10 bases. V shed 0 bases, J shed 8 bases, and the junction held 5 bases outside the gene matches. This CDR3 is 15 amino acids long. Per the germline V gene, CDR1 is SGHTA and CDR2 is FQGTGA. CDR3 sequence (DNA): TGTGCCAGCAGCTTAACGGGGATAGCGGGAGGTACGCAGTATTTT. It translates to CASSLTGIAGGTQYF. The variable domain in full, completed from reference TRBV7-3 and TRBJ2-3, reads GAGVSQTPSNKVTEKGKYVELRCDPISGHTALYWYRQSLGQGPEFLIYFQGTGAADDSGLPNDRFFAVRPEGSVSTLKIQRTERGDSAVYLCASSLTGIAGGTQYFGPGTRLTVL.